This T cell receptor beta chain was obtained from a study of blood T cell repertoires in COVID-19. Across the whole study: The origin of the acute and convalescent COVID-19 samples was the United States, Italy and Spain. T cells, B-cell-depleted T cells, or PBMCs supplied cDNA or gDNA.

The length of the CDR3 is 20 residues. Only in-frame clones appear in the TCRdb table, and some are missing; sequencing was by immunoSEQ multiplex PCR. Here the sample spans about 180,000 clones, around 87% being singletons. The sequencing input was peripheral blood. The chain uses TRBV21-1 and TRBJ1-5. TRBV21-1 has pseudogene status. The sequence derives from a woman aged 25 to 45 with active or convalescent COVID-19. Here the CDR3 reads CASSKSPPGTQEISNQPQHF. CDR3 sequence (DNA): TGTGCCAGCAGCAAATCTCCCCCCGGGACTCAGGAGATAAGCAATCAGCCCCAGCATTTT.